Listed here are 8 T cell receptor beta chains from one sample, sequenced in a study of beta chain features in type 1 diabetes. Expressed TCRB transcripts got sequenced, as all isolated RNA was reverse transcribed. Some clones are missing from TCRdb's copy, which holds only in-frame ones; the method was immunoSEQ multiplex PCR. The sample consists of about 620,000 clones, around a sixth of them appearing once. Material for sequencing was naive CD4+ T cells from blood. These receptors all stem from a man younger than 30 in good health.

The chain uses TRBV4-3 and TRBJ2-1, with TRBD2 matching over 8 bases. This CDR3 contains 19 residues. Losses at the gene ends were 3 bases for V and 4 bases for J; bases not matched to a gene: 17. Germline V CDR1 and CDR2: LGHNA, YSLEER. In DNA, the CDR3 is TGCGCCAGCAGCCAGAGGTCGTCAGTAGGCGGGAGGTCTTACAATGAGCAGTTCTTC. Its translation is CASSQRSSVGGRSYNEQFF.

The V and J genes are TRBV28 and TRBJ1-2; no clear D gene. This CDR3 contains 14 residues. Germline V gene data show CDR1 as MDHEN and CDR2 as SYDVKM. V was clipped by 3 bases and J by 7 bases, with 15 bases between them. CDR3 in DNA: TGTGCCAGCAGTTTCGTTACGGCTTACGGTGGCTACACCTTC. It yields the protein CASSFVTAYGGYTF.

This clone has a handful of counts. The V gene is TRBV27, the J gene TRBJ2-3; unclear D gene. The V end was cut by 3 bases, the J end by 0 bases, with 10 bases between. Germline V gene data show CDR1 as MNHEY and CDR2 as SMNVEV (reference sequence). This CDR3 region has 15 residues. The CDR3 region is CASSFLAASTDTQYF. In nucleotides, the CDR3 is TGTGCCAGCAGTTTCTTAGCAGCTAGCACAGATACGCAGTATTTT.

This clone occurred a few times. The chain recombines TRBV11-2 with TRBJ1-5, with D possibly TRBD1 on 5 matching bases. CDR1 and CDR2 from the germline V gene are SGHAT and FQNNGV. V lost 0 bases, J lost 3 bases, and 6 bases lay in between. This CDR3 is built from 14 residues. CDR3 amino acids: CASSLEGTNQPQHF. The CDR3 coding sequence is TGTGCCAGCAGCTTAGAAGGGACCAATCAGCCCCAGCATTTT.

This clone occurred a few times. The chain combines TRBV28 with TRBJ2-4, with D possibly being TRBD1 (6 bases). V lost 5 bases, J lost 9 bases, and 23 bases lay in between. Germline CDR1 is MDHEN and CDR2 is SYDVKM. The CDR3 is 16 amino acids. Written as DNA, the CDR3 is TGTGCCAGCAGTCAACAGGGTGGAATCGCCCGGGTCATTCAGTACTTC. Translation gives CASSQQGGIARVIQYF. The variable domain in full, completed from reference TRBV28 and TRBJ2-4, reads DVKVTQSSRYLVKRTGEKVFLECVQDMDHENMFWYRQDPGLGLRLIYFSYDVKMKEKGDIPEGYSVSREKKERFSLILESASTNQTSMYLCASSQQGGIARVIQYFGAGTRLSVL.

In DNA, the CDR3 is TGTGCCAGCAGCTTAACCGGGACAGGGGTCTACGAGCAGTACTTC. This encodes CASSLTGTGVYEQYF. The rearrangement uses TRBV5-4 and TRBJ2-7, with TRBD1 matching 10 bases. CDR3 length: 15 amino acids. V lost 2 bases and J lost 3; bases outside the gene matches: 5. From germline, CDR1 is SGHNT and CDR2 YYREEE (reference sequence).

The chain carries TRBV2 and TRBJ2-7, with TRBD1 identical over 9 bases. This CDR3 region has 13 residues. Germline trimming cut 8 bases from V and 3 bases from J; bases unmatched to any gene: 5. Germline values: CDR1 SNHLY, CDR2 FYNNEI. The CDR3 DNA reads TGTGCCAGCCTTAGACAGGGGGACTACGAGCAGTACTTC. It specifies CASLRQGDYEQYF.

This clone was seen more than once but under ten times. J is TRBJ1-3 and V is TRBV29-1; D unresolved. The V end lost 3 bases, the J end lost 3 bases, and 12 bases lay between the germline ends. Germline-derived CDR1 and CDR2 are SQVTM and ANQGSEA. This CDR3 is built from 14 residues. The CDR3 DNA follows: TGCAGCGTTGACGGCGGTGCCGGTGGAAACACCATATATTTT. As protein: CSVDGGAGGNTIYF.